This record covers a single TCR beta chain. This clone was seen a handful of times. Its antigen has not been determined. The record has no base qualities; no much larger clone is one base away. These data originate in a study of blood T cell repertoires in COVID-19 (TCRdb year 2020). At the level of the whole study: The collaborator samples originated in the United States, Italy and Spain and spanned the acute and convalescent phases of COVID-19. Where available, HLA class I and class II types were obtained from metadata supplied by the sample provider rather than from assay-based typing. Subjects who had been exposed to COVID-19, were actively infected with it, or had recovered from it provided the deeply sampled blood TCRbeta repertoires that made up the dataset. The prospective study material was composed of cDNA or gDNA derived from T cells, B-cell-depleted T cells, or PBMCs. The samples were drawn from the first 160 participants of the ongoing ImmuneRACE study and from 1,254 subjects provided by 6 global collaborators. Sample metadata almost always included a de-identified subject ID, COVID-19 status, age in years and sex. A freely available public database, intended as a resource for researchers studying the immune response to SARS-CoV-2, is where the repertoires were released.

TCRbeta CDR3 regions were amplified from genomic DNA by means of the immunoSEQ Assay, a bias-controlled multiplex PCR. On the study's bioinformatics: The number of nucleated cells in each sample was estimated by amplification of reference gene primers within the assay. To quantify the absolute abundance of each unique TCRbeta CDR3 rearrangement, sequence reads were collapsed and filtered. For each sample, productive Simpson clonality was calculated as the square root of Simpson's diversity index across productive rearrangements. TCRdb's version of the immuneACCESS table is confined to in-frame rearrangements and falls short of the full clone set. An unresolved V gene accounts for under half of the shortfall where checked; the remainder is of unknown origin. From that table come the V and J calls and clone size; the DNA was used to work out D and trimming. Counted in this sample were approximately 90,000 clones; 75% to 80% of them appeared once. Approximately 6.3% of the sample is held by the ten biggest clonotypes.

What the work shows at the level of the full study, not this receptor alone: The amount of clinical and demographic metadata varied by source and participant and was provided uncurated.

One collaborating source in Seattle enrolled patients while the patients were actively infected and followed the patients over time throughout the course of disease. The collaborating institutions used their own protocols to collect whole blood in K2EDTA tubes. For TCRbeta analysis, collaborators shipped samples as frozen whole blood, isolated PBMCs, or DNA extracted from either of those sample types. There are 16 amino acids in the CDR3, from cysteine to phenylalanine inclusive. The entry retains the CDR3 DNA only, 48 bases that are in frame from base 1. CDR1 and CDR2, looked up from the germline V gene, are ENHRY and SYGVKD. A distance of 12 bases separates the germline ends of V and J, which lose 3 bases and 0 bases respectively.

Sequencing was performed on peripheral blood. The chain links TRBV10-3 with TRBJ1-5; TRBD1 might be the D gene, on 6 matching bases. The receptor was derived from a man in his 70s with COVID-19, enrolled during active disease. This receptor has the CDR3 CAISDTGTNSNQPQHF. The DNA sequence reads TGTGCCATCAGTGATACCGGGACAAATAGCAATCAGCCCCAGCATTTT.